This paragraph covers one T cell receptor (beta chain) sequence. The antigen is unknown. This entry is derived from a study of persistence of HIV-infected CD4 T cells. Anti-CD3/anti-CD28 beads served as a nonspecific positive control stimulus. Sorting of responding CD4+ T cells relied on upregulated CD40 ligand together with CD69. Donors had CD4+ T cell counts above 400 cells/uL and were CMV-seropositive. Sequencing used immunoSEQ version 4 in survey mode. TCRdb's table, derived via immunoSEQ multiplex PCR, lists solely in-frame clones and lacks some. Of over 35,000 clones in the sample, approximately 90% were seen once. CDR1 is SGHRS and CDR2 is YFSETQ in the germline V gene. Trimming pared 0 bases from V and 8 bases from J, leaving 12 bases between. This CDR3 region has 14 residues.

The V gene is TRBV5-1, the J gene TRBJ2-1; D may be TRBD2 (5 bases). The material was CD4+ T cells sorted from PBMCs after roughly 19-hour stimulation, obtained from a patient who received antiretroviral therapy. The TCR was taken from an adult man with HIV who was CMV-seropositive. The CDR3 nucleotides are TGCGCCAGCAGCTTGGCCGGGCAGCGGCATGAGCAGTTCTTC. Protein: CASSLAGQRHEQFF.